This is a list of T cell receptor beta chains from one sample in a study of a mutant IDH1 vaccine in newly diagnosed glioma. The data were produced by immunoSEQ multiplex PCR, yet TCRdb's version contains in-frame clones alone and is incomplete. Among about 50,000 clones, less than 90% were seen once, and the ten largest hold roughly 4%. Antigen specificity for these receptors is unknown. This sample comprised PBMCs, obtained from a glioma patient whose treatment included an IDH1 peptide vaccine. These receptors were taken from a woman aged 18-30 years with glioma. The CDR3 runs from the conserved cysteine through the conserved F or W. The D gene is left open where the match is weak. For some rows the clone size is stated as once, few or many, or as a class when expanded; others skip it.

cdr3_nt cdr3_aa d_call v_call clone_size cdr3_length j_call
TGTGCCAGCGACCGACAGGGGTCCTACGAGCAGTACTTC CASDRQGSYEQYF TRBD1 TRBV7-9 . 13 TRBJ2-7
TGTGCCAGCAGCCTTCGCGTGGACAAAGAGACCCAGTACTTC CASSLRVDKETQYF . TRBV7-9 . 14 TRBJ2-5
TGTGCCTTTACCGGGACTAGTGATCGAGGGAAGTTCTTC CAFTGTSDRGKFF TRBD2 TRBV30 . 13 TRBJ2-1
TGCGCCAGCAGTTCCACCGGGACAGCTAACTACGAGCAGTACTTC CASSSTGTANYEQYF TRBD1 TRBV5-1 . 15 TRBJ2-7
TGTGCCAGCAGAGGTAGAGGAACTAGGTCTGAAGCTTTCTTT CASRGRGTRSEAFF . TRBV5-6 . 14 TRBJ1-1
TGCGCCAGCAGCATAGTAGCGGGGGCCCAAGAGACCCAGTACTTC CASSIVAGAQETQYF TRBD2 TRBV5-1 . 15 TRBJ2-5
TGTGCCAGCAGTGAAGCGGTGACAGGGGCTAACTATGGCTACACCTTC CASSEAVTGANYGYTF TRBD1 TRBV6-1 . 16 TRBJ1-2
TGTGCCAGCAGGATGACAGGGGGCCTAAACACTGAAGCTTTCTTT CASRMTGGLNTEAFF TRBD1 TRBV6-1 . 15 TRBJ1-1
TGTGCTAGTGGCCCATCGGAGACCCAGTACTTC CASGPSETQYF . TRBV12-5 . 11 TRBJ2-5
TGCGCCAGCAGCCAACCGACTAGCGGGGGGGGTGACGGGGAGCTGTTTTTT CASSQPTSGGGDGELFF TRBD2 TRBV4-3 . 17 TRBJ2-2
TGTGCCAGCTCACTACCCTTGACTGGGGGGGATACGCAGTATTTT CASSLPLTGGDTQYF . TRBV18 . 15 TRBJ2-3
TGTGCCAGCAGCACCGGACACAGCAATCAGCCCCAGCATTTT CASSTGHSNQPQHF . TRBV7-2 few 14 TRBJ1-5
TGTGCCAGCAGCCCTAGGGTAGATCTCTACGAGCAGTACTTC CASSPRVDLYEQYF . TRBV5-4 . 14 TRBJ2-7
TGCGCCAGCAGCCAAGATGGCCACATGAACACTGAAGCTTTCTTT CASSQDGHMNTEAFF . TRBV4-1 . 15 TRBJ1-1
TGTGCCACCAGCCCAGGGGGCCCAAGTCAGCCCCAGCATTTT CATSPGGPSQPQHF TRBD1 TRBV15 . 14 TRBJ1-5
TGCGCCAGCAGCGTAACAGGGGCCGCGATGATGGTCTTC CASSVTGAAMMVF TRBD1 TRBV5-1 . 13 TRBJ2-1
TGTGCCAGCAGCCAAGATTACGGCTATGGCTACACCTTC CASSQDYGYGYTF . TRBV14 . 13 TRBJ1-2
TGTGCCAGCAGCTTGCTAAGGGGGATCGCTGAAGCTTTCTTT CASSLLRGIAEAFF . TRBV11-2 . 14 TRBJ1-1
TGTGCCAGCAGCGGACCTAGCGGGGGCAAGGCAGATACGCAGTATTTT CASSGPSGGKADTQYF TRBD2 TRBV9 . 16 TRBJ2-3
TGCAGTGCTTTCCGCATCAATGAGCAGTTCTTC CSAFRINEQFF . TRBV20-1 . 11 TRBJ2-1
TGTGCCAGCAGCTATGGAGGGGGGAATCAGCCCCAGCATTTT CASSYGGGNQPQHF . TRBV7-2 . 14 TRBJ1-5
TGTGCCAGCAGCTTATCGCAGCTACTCACAGATACGCAGTATTTT CASSLSQLLTDTQYF . TRBV7-2 . 15 TRBJ2-3
TGTGCCAGCAGCCCAAGGATGTATTCTGGAAACACCATATATTTT CASSPRMYSGNTIYF . TRBV11-2 . 15 TRBJ1-3
TGTGCCAGCAGTTACACGGGTAATGAGCAGTTCTTC CASSYTGNEQFF . TRBV6-5 few 12 TRBJ2-1
TGTGCCAGCAGCGATACAGGGGGCAGCTATTATAATGAGCAGTTCTTC CASSDTGGSYYNEQFF TRBD1 TRBV7-9 . 16 TRBJ2-1
TGTGCCAGTAGTATAAACGGGATAAGCTCCTACGAGCAGTACTTC CASSINGISSYEQYF . TRBV19 . 15 TRBJ2-7
TGCGCCAGCAGCTCGGGCACAGACATCCATGGCTACACCTTC CASSSGTDIHGYTF . TRBV5-1 . 14 TRBJ1-2
TGTGCCAGCAGTGAGACTAGCGGGGCCTACGAGCAGTACTTC CASSETSGAYEQYF TRBD2 TRBV2 . 14 TRBJ2-7
TGTGCCAGCAGCGTAGGGACAGCGAACACTGAAGCTTTCTTT CASSVGTANTEAFF . TRBV9 . 14 TRBJ1-1
TGTGCCTGGAGTGCCTTCTGGGGCCTCCGGGAGCTGTTTTTT CAWSAFWGLRELFF . TRBV30 . 14 TRBJ2-2
TGTGCCAGCAGACGACTAGGTCTAAATGAGCAGTTCTTC CASRRLGLNEQFF . TRBV6-5 . 13 TRBJ2-1
TGTGCCAACAGGGGGGGGCAGGACACCGGGGAGCTGTTTTTT CANRGGQDTGELFF . TRBV6-1 . 14 TRBJ2-2
TGCGCCAGCAGCTCGCCTGGTGGGGCCTACGAGCAGTACTTC CASSSPGGAYEQYF . TRBV5-1 once 14 TRBJ2-7
TGTGCCAGCAGTGACTCTAGCGGGGGAAGCACAGATACGCAGTATTTT CASSDSSGGSTDTQYF TRBD2 TRBV6-4 . 16 TRBJ2-3
TGTGCCAGAGGAGACGGGATGTGCCCCCAGGGAAGGGAGAACACCGGGGAGCTGTTTTTT CARGDGMCPQGRENTGELFF . TRBV27 . 20 TRBJ2-2
TGCGCCAGCAGTGAGTACAGGGGAACCGGGGAGCTGTTTTTT CASSEYRGTGELFF TRBD1 TRBV10-2 once 14 TRBJ2-2
TGTGCCTGGAGAACAGGCTCTGGGGCCAACGTCCTGACTTTC CAWRTGSGANVLTF . TRBV30 . 14 TRBJ2-6
TGTGCCAGCAGCGGGGGTGGGCAAGTAGGGACTCGACGCAATGAGCAGTTCTTC CASSGGGQVGTRRNEQFF . TRBV7-9 . 18 TRBJ2-1
TGTGCCAGCAGTCGTGGACTAGCGGGGGTAGGGGAGACCCAGTACTTC CASSRGLAGVGETQYF TRBD2 TRBV2 . 16 TRBJ2-5
TGTGCCAGCAGTTCTGGTTTCTTGGCTGTGAACACCATATACTTT CASSSGFLAVNTIYF . TRBV6-5 . 15 TRBJ1-3